This T cell receptor beta chain was recovered during a study of regulatory T cells in long-lasting Graves disease. This clonotype showed up just a few times. Arm-PCR of CDR3 regions with iRepertoire HTBI primers generated TCR beta libraries. A single record per CDR3 protein comes from TCRdb applying MiXCR to the multiplex PCR reads. The repertoire has some 460,000 distinct CDR3 sequences, about a sixth of them found once; the top ten carry less than 15%. Described time point: newly diagnosed GD, antithyroid drugs for less than 3 months. The TCR library used RNA extracted from PBMCs. The CDR3 loop spans 16 amino acids. The germline gives CDR1 LNHDA, CDR2 SQIVND (reference sequence). V trimming: 3 bases; J trimming: 3 bases; junction bases outside the gene matches: 10. The same specimen was also included in a second study, on T cells in Graves' hyperthyroidism and ophthalmopathy. That paper adds: First-round RT-PCR of the TCR CDR3 relied on the HTBI primer set.

This sample comprised peripheral blood mononuclear cells (PBMCs), obtained at new diagnosis, from a patient treated with antithyroid drugs. The clonotype was recovered from a man aged 35 to 55 with Graves disease. The V call is TRBV19, the J call TRBJ1-1, with TRBD1 matching 7 bases. Written as DNA, the CDR3 is TGTGCCAGTAGTATTCCAGGGGGGAGCTCGGACACTGAAGCTTTCTTT. Encoded protein: CASSIPGGSSDTEAFF.